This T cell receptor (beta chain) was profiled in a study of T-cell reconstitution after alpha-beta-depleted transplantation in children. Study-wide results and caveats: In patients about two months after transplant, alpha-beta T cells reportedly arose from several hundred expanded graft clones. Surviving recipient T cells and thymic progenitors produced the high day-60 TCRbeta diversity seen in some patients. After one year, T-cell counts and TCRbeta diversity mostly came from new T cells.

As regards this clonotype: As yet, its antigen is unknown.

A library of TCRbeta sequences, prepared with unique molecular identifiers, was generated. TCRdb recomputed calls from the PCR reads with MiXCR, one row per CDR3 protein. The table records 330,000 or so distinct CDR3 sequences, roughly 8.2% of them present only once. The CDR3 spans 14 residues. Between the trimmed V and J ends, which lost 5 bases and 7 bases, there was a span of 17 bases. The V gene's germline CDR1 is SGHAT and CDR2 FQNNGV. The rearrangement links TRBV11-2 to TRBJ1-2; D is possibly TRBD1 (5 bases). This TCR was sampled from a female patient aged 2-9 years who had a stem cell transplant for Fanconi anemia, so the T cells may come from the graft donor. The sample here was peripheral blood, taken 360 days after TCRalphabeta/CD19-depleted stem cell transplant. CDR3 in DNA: TGTGCCAGCAGCCCCCCCCCAGGGTATGGTGGCTACACCTTC. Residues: CASSPPPGYGGYTF. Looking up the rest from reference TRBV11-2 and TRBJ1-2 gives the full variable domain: EAGVAQSPRYKIIEKRQSVAFWCNPISGHATLYWYQQILGQGPKLLIQFQNNGVVDDSQLPKDRFSAERLKGVDSTLKIQPAKLEDSAVYLCASSPPPGYGGYTFGSGTRLTVV.